Described below is a single TCR beta chain sequence and its context. The antigen is not known. Germline V gene lookup returns CDR1 SGHRS and CDR2 YFSETQ. The CDR3 contains 16 residues. Trimming removed 0 bases from V and 4 bases from J, with 15 bases in between. This entry is derived from a study of shared clonotypes between healthy human individuals. General study findings and limits: Owing to a small donor count, the genetic and exposure-history diversity represented was limited.

Method: immunoSEQ multiplex PCR; TCRdb's copy keeps in-frame clones and lacks some. The table records over 400,000 clones, approximately 78% of them present only once. Sequenced sample: PBMCs. This chain joins TRBV5-1 and TRBJ2-3; maybe TRBD2 (6 bases). This receptor was identified in a middle-aged woman in good health. Some clones in this sample may be carry-over from other donors' samples. This CDR3 reads CASSLDGRGGADTQYF. The CDR3 DNA sequence: TGCGCCAGCAGCTTGGATGGGCGGGGTGGCGCAGATACGCAGTATTTT.